The clone carrying this T cell receptor beta chain was found a few times. Preparing the TCRbeta library involved the use of unique molecular identifiers. TCRdb itself ran the PCR reads through MiXCR, one entry per CDR3 protein. The data show 440,000 or so distinct CDR3 sequences, with roughly 11% seen just once and 4.5% to 7% held by the top ten. These data belong to a study of T-cell reconstitution after alpha-beta-depleted transplantation in children. The V and J ends lost 2 bases and 0 bases, in that order; junction bases with no gene match: 5. This CDR3 is 17 amino acids long. This rearrangement joins TRBV12-3 or TRBV12-4 to TRBJ1-5; 9 bases line up with TRBD1. Sequencing used PBMCs from the stem cell graft donor, obtained from the stem cell graft. The receptor's source is a human donor who donated a stem cell graft to a child with acute myeloid leukemia. The CDR3 reads CASSLRTGVYSNQPQHF. CDR3 DNA sequence: TGTGCCAGCAGTTTAAGGACAGGGGTTTATAGCAATCAGCCCCAGCATTTT.